This TCR beta chain appears in the sequencing data of a study of T-cell memory formation after mild COVID-19. Each CDR3 protein is one row after TCRdb ran MiXCR on the 5' RACE reads. The profile covers tens of thousands of distinct CDR3 sequences, with 10% to 15% appearing a single time and about 40% taken by the ten largest. Whole-study results and caveats: Of the contracting clones, CD4+ ones lay mainly in CM and EM, and CD8+ ones in EMRA.

This clonotype occurred a few times. Its antigen is unknown. The CDR3 spans 16 residues. J was trimmed by 5 bases and V by 3 bases; bases with no gene match: 6. Germline lookup yields CDR1 SNHLY and CDR2 FYNNEI. This TCR was sampled from a man between 18 and 29 years old who had mild COVID-19 (a few samples of this study predate the infection). Cell type and time point are not known. The chain has TRBV2 and TRBJ2-1, with 11 positions matching TRBD2. Source material: PBMCs or a T cell subset sorted from them (not recorded which). CDR3 sequence: CASSDHIAGGDNEQFF. DNA of the CDR3: TGTGCCAGCAGTGATCACATAGCGGGGGGGGACAATGAGCAGTTCTTC.